Listed below are T cell receptor beta chains from one sample, sequenced in a study of T cells in Graves' hyperthyroidism and ophthalmopathy. Using its own MiXCR run on the multiplex PCR reads, TCRdb lists one record per CDR3 protein. Of roughly 500,000 distinct CDR3 sequences detected, approximately 49% appear once; the ten largest clones hold about 45%. Sequencing input: peripheral blood or thyroid tissue (not recorded which). Receptors were obtained from an adult woman with Graves' disease, either hyperthyroidism or ophthalmopathy (not recorded which). The CDR3 runs from the conserved cysteine through the conserved F or W. The D gene is left open where the match is weak. The size field is filled for only some rows; it gives once, few, many or a size class.

>TRBV28|NA|TRBJ1-4|TRBD1
CASSDNPGQQTTRVF
TGTGCCAGCAGCGATAATCCGGGACAGCAAACAACCCGGGTTTTT
>TRBV13|few|TRBJ2-5|TRBD1
CASSTRDRGETQYF
TGTGCCAGCAGTACCCGGGACAGGGGTGAGACCCAGTACTTC
>TRBV24-1|many|TRBJ1-1|NA
CATRGGYLNTEAFF
TGTGCCACCAGAGGTGGATATTTGAACACTGAAGCTTTCTTT
>TRBV2|many|TRBJ1-2|NA
CASSESGTNYGYTF
TGTGCCAGCAGTGAGTCAGGGACTAACTATGGCTACACCTTC
>TRBV4-2|few|TRBJ1-2|TRBD1
CASSPGTGDYGYTF
TGTGCCAGCAGCCCGGGGACAGGGGACTATGGCTACACCTTC
>TRBV3-1|NA|TRBJ1-4|NA
CASSQFHRRNEKLFF
TGTGCCAGCAGCCAATTTCATCGCCGTAATGAAAAACTGTTTTTT
>TRBV11-2|NA|TRBJ2-5|TRBD2
CASSGLAPETQYF
TGTGCCAGCAGCGGACTAGCTCCAGAGACCCAGTACTTC
>TRBV15|NA|TRBJ2-7|TRBD1
CATSKGQVLSYEQYF
TGTGCCACCAGCAAGGGACAGGTACTCTCCTACGAGCAGTACTTC
>TRBV10-3|NA|TRBJ1-1|NA
CAIRGQTDTEAFF
TGTGCCATCAGAGGACAAACGGACACTGAAGCTTTCTTT
>TRBV14|few|TRBJ2-1|TRBD1
CASSHRDRGNEQFF
TGTGCCAGCAGCCACCGGGACAGGGGCAATGAGCAGTTCTTC
>TRBV30|few|TRBJ1-5|TRBD1
CAYDRGYQPQHF
TGTGCGTACGACAGGGGGTATCAGCCCCAGCATTTT
>TRBV2|once|TRBJ2-5|TRBD2
CASSARGLAGGGGETQYF
TGTGCCAGCAGTGCTAGAGGGCTAGCGGGAGGGGGTGGTGAGACCCAGTACTTC
>TRBV6-6|NA|TRBJ2-3|NA
CAGLGQENTDTQYF
TGTGCCGGCCTGGGTCAAGAGAACACAGATACGCAGTATTTT
>TRBV4-3|many|TRBJ1-2|NA
CASSQVVNRPQSYGYTF
TGCGCCAGCAGCCAAGTCGTTAACAGGCCTCAATCCTATGGCTACACCTTC
>TRBV19|NA|TRBJ1-2|TRBD1
CASSTTGFSGYTF
TGTGCCAGTAGTACGACAGGGTTCTCTGGCTACACCTTC
>TRBV5-1|many|TRBJ1-1|TRBD1
CASSFGTGLNTEAFF
TGCGCCAGCAGCTTCGGGACAGGGTTGAACACTGAAGCTTTCTTT
>TRBV6-2/TRBV6-3|many|TRBJ2-6|NA
CATGMFNVLTF
TGTGCCACCGGGATGTTCAACGTCCTGACTTTC
>TRBV2|NA|TRBJ1-4|NA
CASSEQGTNEKLFF
TGTGCCAGCAGTGAGCAGGGGACTAATGAAAAACTGTTTTTT
>TRBV29-1|NA|TRBJ2-5|TRBD2
CSVEGPLAGVKETQYF
TGCAGCGTTGAAGGGCCGCTCGCGGGAGTTAAAGAGACCCAGTACTTC
>TRBV5-1|many|TRBJ2-7|TRBD2
CASSPTSGSYEQYF
TGTGCCAGCAGCCCAACTAGCGGTTCGTACGAGCAGTACTTC
>TRBV29-1|NA|TRBJ1-2|NA
CSVEDRASYYGYTF
TGCAGCGTTGAAGATAGGGCCAGTTACTATGGCTACACCTTC
>TRBV20-1|NA|TRBJ1-1|NA
CSASVTNTEAFF
TGCAGTGCTTCGGTGACGAACACTGAAGCTTTCTTT
>TRBV14|few|TRBJ2-1|TRBD2
CASSQDHGLATEKLF
TGTGCCAGCAGCCAAGATCACGGACTAGCGACCGAAAAGCTCTTC
>TRBV24-1|once|TRBJ2-5|NA
CASSSFPGTTETQYF
TGTGCCAGCTCATCCTTTCCCGGGACAACCGAGACCCAGTACTTC
>TRBV7-6|NA|TRBJ1-6|NA
CARDPMTDSPLHF
TGTGCTAGAGACCCGATGACGGATTCACCCCTCCACTTT
>TRBV20-1|many|TRBJ1-1|NA
CSASAGLDTEAFF
TGCAGTGCTAGTGCGGGTTTGGACACTGAAGCTTTCTTT
>TRBV2|many|TRBJ1-1|TRBD1
CASGQGGTEAFF
TGTGCCAGCGGACAGGGGGGCACTGAAGCTTTCTTT
>TRBV6-4|once|TRBJ2-2|NA
CASRTGSRGHTGELFF
TGTGCCAGCAGGACGGGGTCGAGGGGCCACACCGGGGAGCTGTTTTTT
>TRBV4-3|NA|TRBJ2-7|TRBD1
CASSQDPLGQGSEQYF
TGCGCCAGCAGCCAAGATCCCCTGGGACAGGGAAGCGAGCAGTACTTC
>TRBV14|NA|TRBJ2-2|TRBD2
CASSQGLLTGELFF
TGTGCCAGCAGCCAGGGACTACTCACCGGGGAGCTGTTTTTT
>TRBV9|NA|TRBJ1-4|TRBD1
CASTRGQGNEKLFF
TGTGCCAGCACAAGGGGGCAGGGTAATGAAAAACTGTTTTTT
>TRBV7-2|few|TRBJ2-5|TRBD1
CASSSTGQGETQYF
TGTGCCAGCAGCTCTACGGGACAGGGGGAGACCCAGTACTTC
>TRBV2|many|TRBJ2-7|NA
CASSEAPSERAYEQYF
TGTGCCAGCAGTGAAGCACCTAGCGAGAGGGCGTACGAGCAGTACTTC
>TRBV7-8|many|TRBJ2-7|NA
CASRSLGGGEQYF
TGTGCCAGCAGATCGCTAGGGGGAGGCGAGCAGTACTTC
>TRBV4-1|NA|TRBJ1-2|NA
CASSQVSQGPSNYGYTF
TGCGCCAGCAGCCAGGTTTCACAGGGCCCTTCTAACTATGGCTACACCTTC
>TRBV27|NA|TRBJ2-5|NA
CASSSLGKTQYF
TGTGCCAGCAGTTCCCTCGGGAAGACCCAGTACTTC
>TRBV7-9|NA|TRBJ2-7|TRBD2
CASTPGTSRLSYEQYF
TGTGCCAGCACCCCGGGGACTAGCAGACTTTCCTACGAGCAGTACTTC
>TRBV29-1|NA|TRBJ1-1|NA
CSVDLGGEGATEAFF
TGCAGCGTTGATTTGGGGGGCGAGGGCGCTACTGAAGCTTTCTTT
>TRBV28|NA|TRBJ2-5|TRBD2
CASSPRLAWQTQYF
TGTGCCAGCAGTCCCCGACTAGCGTGGCAGACCCAGTACTTC
>TRBV10-3|NA|TRBJ1-1|NA
CAMGTVNTEAFF
TGTGCCATGGGGACGGTGAACACTGAAGCTTTCTTT
>TRBV7-2|NA|TRBJ1-6|TRBD1
CASSTGTGVVSPLHF
TGTGCCAGCAGCACCGGGACAGGGGTTGTTTCACCCCTCCACTTT
>TRBV10-3|NA|TRBJ1-1|TRBD1
CAISVGQDRKAFF
TGTGCCATCAGTGTAGGACAGGACAGGAAAGCTTTCTTT
>TRBV29-1|many|TRBJ1-1|TRBD1
CSVIAQGAGTEAFF
TGCAGCGTTATTGCGCAGGGGGCGGGAACTGAAGCTTTCTTT
>TRBV2|NA|TRBJ1-5|NA
CASSDFMGQPQHF
TGTGCCAGCAGTGATTTTATGGGTCAGCCCCAGCATTTT
>TRBV20-1|NA|TRBJ1-2|NA
CSAYTRDTSGDRGAYGYTF
TGCAGTGCTTATACCCGGGACACTTCCGGGGACCGAGGAGCGTATGGCTACACCTTC
>TRBV2|NA|TRBJ1-1|NA
CASSELTEAFF
TGTGCCAGCAGTGAACTCACTGAAGCTTTCTTT
>TRBV7-7|many|TRBJ1-1|NA
CASSLVGEGRRPLNTEAFF
TGTGCTAGCAGCTTAGTGGGGGAGGGCAGGCGGCCATTGAACACTGAAGCTTTCTTT